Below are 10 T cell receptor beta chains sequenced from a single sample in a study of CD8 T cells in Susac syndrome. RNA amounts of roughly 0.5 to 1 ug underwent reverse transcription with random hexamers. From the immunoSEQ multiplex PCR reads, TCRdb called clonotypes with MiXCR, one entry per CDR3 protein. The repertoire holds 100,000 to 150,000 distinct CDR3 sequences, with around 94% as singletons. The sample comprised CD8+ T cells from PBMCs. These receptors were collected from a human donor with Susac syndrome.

The CDR3 DNA follows: TGTGCCACCAGTGATTTGATGGCACAGGGGACGAACACCGGGGAGCTGTTTTTT. Its translation: CATSDLMAQGTNTGELFF. J is TRBJ2-2 and V is TRBV24-1; 7 nucleotides align to TRBD1. Germline assignment: CDR1 KGHDR and CDR2 SFDVKD. The CDR3 contains 18 residues. J gave up 0 bases and V 0 bases, and 6 bases lay outside the gene matches.

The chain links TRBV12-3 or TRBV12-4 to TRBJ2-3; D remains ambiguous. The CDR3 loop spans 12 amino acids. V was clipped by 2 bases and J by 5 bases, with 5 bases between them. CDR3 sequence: CASSLWGDTQYF. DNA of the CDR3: TGTGCCAGCAGTTTATGGGGAGATACGCAGTATTTT.

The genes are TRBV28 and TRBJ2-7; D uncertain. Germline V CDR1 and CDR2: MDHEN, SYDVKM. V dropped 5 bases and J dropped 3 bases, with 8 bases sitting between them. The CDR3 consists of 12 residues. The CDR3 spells CASSPGLYEQYF. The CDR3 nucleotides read TGTGCCAGCAGTCCCGGGCTCTACGAGCAGTACTTC.

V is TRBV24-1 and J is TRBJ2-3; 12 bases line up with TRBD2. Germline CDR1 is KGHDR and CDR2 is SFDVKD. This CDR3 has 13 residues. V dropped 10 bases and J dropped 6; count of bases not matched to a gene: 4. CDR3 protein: CATRTSGEDTQYF. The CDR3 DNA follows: TGTGCCACTAGGACTAGCGGGGAGGATACGCAGTATTTT.

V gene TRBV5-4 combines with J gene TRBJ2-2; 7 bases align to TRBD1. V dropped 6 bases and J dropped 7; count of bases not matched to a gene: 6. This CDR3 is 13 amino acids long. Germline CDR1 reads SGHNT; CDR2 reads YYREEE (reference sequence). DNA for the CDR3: TGTGCCAGCAAGGGGGCGGATCACGGGGAGCTGTTTTTT. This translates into CASKGADHGELFF. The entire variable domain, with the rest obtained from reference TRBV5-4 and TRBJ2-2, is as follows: ETGVTQSPTHLIKTRGQQVTLRCSSQSGHNTVSWYQQALGQGPQFIFQYYREEENGRGNFPPRFSGLQFPNYSSELNVNALELDDSALYLCASKGADHGELFFGEGSRLTVL.

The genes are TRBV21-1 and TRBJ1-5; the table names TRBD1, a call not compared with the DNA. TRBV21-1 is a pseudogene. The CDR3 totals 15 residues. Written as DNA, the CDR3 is TGTGCCAGCAGCAAATCGGGACAGGGGGCTCAGCCCCAGCATTTT. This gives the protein CASSKSGQGAQPQHF.

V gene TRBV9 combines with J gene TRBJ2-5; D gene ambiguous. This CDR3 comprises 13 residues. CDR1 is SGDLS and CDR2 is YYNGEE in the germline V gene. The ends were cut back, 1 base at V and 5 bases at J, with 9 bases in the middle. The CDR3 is CASSVNLWETQYF. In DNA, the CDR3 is TGTGCCAGCAGCGTAAATCTGTGGGAGACCCAGTACTTC.

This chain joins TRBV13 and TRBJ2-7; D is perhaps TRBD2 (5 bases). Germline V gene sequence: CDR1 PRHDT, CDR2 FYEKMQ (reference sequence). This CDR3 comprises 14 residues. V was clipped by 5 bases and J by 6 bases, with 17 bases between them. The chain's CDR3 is CASSPARVKFEQYF. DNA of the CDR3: TGTGCCAGCAGCCCAGCGAGGGTAAAATTCGAGCAGTACTTC.

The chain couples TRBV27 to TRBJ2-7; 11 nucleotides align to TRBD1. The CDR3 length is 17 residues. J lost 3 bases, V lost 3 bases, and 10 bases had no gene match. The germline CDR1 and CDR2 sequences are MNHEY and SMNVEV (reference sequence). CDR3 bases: TGTGCCAGCAGTTTGTCCGGACAGGGGGCTCGGTTCTACGAGCAGTACTTC. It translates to CASSLSGQGARFYEQYF.

The DNA of the CDR3 is TGTGCCAGCAGTCCACGTCAGACAGGGGAGAACACTGAAGCTTTCTTT. Translated, it gives CASSPRQTGENTEAFF. The chain recombines TRBV6-1 with TRBJ1-1; the match to TRBD1 covers 8 bases. Trimming at V came to 5 bases and at J to 1 base, leaving 9 bases not matched to a gene. This CDR3 spans 16 amino acids. Germline V gives CDR1 MNHNS, CDR2 SASEGT.